This T cell receptor (beta chain) was found in a study of blood T cell repertoires in COVID-19. In the study overall: COVID-19 samples from acute and convalescent phases originated in the United States, Italy and Spain. PBMCs, B-cell-depleted T cells, or T cells were the source of the cDNA or gDNA that made up the material.

Germline-derived CDR1 and CDR2 are LGHDT and YNNKEL (reference sequence). The CDR3 contains 14 residues. Trimming pared 2 bases from V and 2 bases from J, leaving 10 bases between. Original handling: Quantification of nucleated cells was approximated via reference gene primer amplification. Sequenced by immunoSEQ multiplex PCR; TCRdb stores in-frame clones only, minus some. V and J calls and clone size come straight from that table; D and trimming were deduced from the DNA. The repertoire holds 50,000 to 85,000 clones, with roughly 80% as singletons. The sample taken for sequencing was peripheral blood. The chain couples TRBV3-1 (or the pseudogene TRBV3-2) to TRBJ2-7, with D unresolved. The sequence derives from a man aged 60 to 69 with acute or convalescent COVID-19. CDR3 sequence: CASSQSPEPYEQYF. In DNA, the CDR3 is TGTGCCAGCAGCCAATCGCCAGAACCCTACGAGCAGTACTTC.